These T cell receptor beta chains were read from a single sample in a study of blood T cells in healthy people across ages. TCRdb passed the 5' RACE reads through MiXCR, listing each CDR3 protein once. Of 600,000 or so distinct CDR3 sequences listed, roughly 31% are singletons. Sequencing was carried out using blood. The receptors here all came from a woman of 80 years or more in good health. Both conserved end residues are part of each CDR3. D genes are given only for firm matches. Clone sizes are given selectively: once, few, many, or a class where the clone is expanded.

size,D,V,J,length,CDR3,DNA
NA,NA,TRBV6-2/TRBV6-3,TRBJ1-2,12,CASSNTEWGYTF,TGTGCCAGCAGTAACACGGAGTGGGGCTACACCTTC
NA,TRBD1,TRBV27,TRBJ1-2,12,CASSGTAHGYTF,TGTGCCAGCAGCGGGACAGCCCATGGCTACACCTTC
NA,NA,TRBV7-9,TRBJ1-2,13,CVSSQGAENGYTF,TGTGTCAGCAGCCAAGGGGCGGAGAATGGCTACACCTTC
NA,NA,TRBV6-2/TRBV6-3,TRBJ2-5,14,CASIARGGEETQYF,TGTGCCAGCATTGCCCGAGGGGGTGAAGAGACCCAGTACTTC
NA,NA,TRBV12-3/TRBV12-4,TRBJ2-2,15,CASIPGTLRTGELFF,TGTGCCAGCATCCCTGGGACGTTGAGGACCGGGGAGCTGTTTTTT
many,NA,TRBV28,TRBJ2-4,15,CASSLRGLEGGIQYF,TGTGCCAGCAGTTTAAGGGGACTGGAAGGGGGCATTCAGTACTTC
many,NA,TRBV30,TRBJ1-1,12,CAWNRVNTEAFF,TGTGCCTGGAACAGGGTGAACACTGAAGCTTTCTTT
NA,NA,TRBV7-8,TRBJ1-6,15,CASSLAGRANSPLHF,TGTGCCAGCAGCTTAGCAGGACGGGCTAATTCACCCCTCCACTTT
many,NA,TRBV3-1,TRBJ2-3,16,CASSQAPRHGPDTQYF,TGTGCCAGCAGCCAAGCCCCCCGGCATGGACCAGATACGCAGTATTTT
NA,NA,TRBV5-5,TRBJ1-4,13,CASSLAPNEKLFF,TGTGCCAGCAGCTTGGCCCCTAATGAAAAACTGTTTTTT
few,NA,TRBV5-1,TRBJ2-4,15,CASSLITGPKNIQYF,TGCGCCAGCAGCTTGATTACAGGACCTAAAAACATTCAGTACTTC
few,NA,TRBV25-1,TRBJ1-4,14,CASSSQAVNEKLFF,TGTGCCAGCAGCTCACAGGCGGTTAATGAAAAACTGTTTTTT
NA,NA,TRBV3-1,TRBJ1-6,14,CASSQAPGISPLHF,TGTGCCAGCAGCCAAGCGCCAGGGATTTCACCCCTCCACTTT
few,NA,TRBV10-3,TRBJ1-5,16,CAISESGRRGDQPQHF,TGTGCCATCAGTGAGTCAGGCAGGAGGGGGGATCAGCCCCAGCATTTT
NA,TRBD1,TRBV6-4,TRBJ1-1,13,CASRAQGVGEAFF,TGTGCCAGCAGAGCCCAGGGGGTAGGTGAAGCTTTCTTT